These T cell receptor beta chains were read from a single sample in a study of T cell changes during pregnancy in multiple sclerosis. TCRdb keeps only in-frame clones here, not all; method: immunoSEQ multiplex PCR. Among around 26,000 clones, 70% to 90% were seen once, and the ten largest hold around 0.74%. The source was CD4+ T cells from peripheral blood mononuclear cells, collected in the first trimester of pregnancy. The receptors come from a female donor in good health, enrolled as a control in a pregnancy study. CDR3s include the opening cysteine and the closing phenylalanine or tryptophan. The D gene is left open where the match is weak. Size is omitted from some rows. Given values are once, few, many or a class for expanded clones.

abundance: .; d_gene: .; j_gene: TRBJ1-2; v_gene: TRBV6-5; CDR3aa: CASSPSPLSDRRYTF; CDR3nt: TGTGCCAGCAGCCCGAGCCCTCTGAGTGACAGGCGATACACCTTC
abundance: .; d_gene: .; j_gene: TRBJ2-3; v_gene: TRBV5-1; CDR3aa: CASSDFPDTQYF; CDR3nt: TGCGCCAGCAGCGACTTCCCAGATACGCAGTATTTT
abundance: .; d_gene: .; j_gene: TRBJ1-2; v_gene: TRBV6-1; CDR3aa: CASREAPQVGGYTF; CDR3nt: TGTGCCAGCAGGGAGGCTCCGCAGGTCGGAGGCTACACCTTC
abundance: .; d_gene: .; j_gene: TRBJ2-7; v_gene: TRBV11-2; CDR3aa: CASSLESAGEQYF; CDR3nt: TGTGCCAGCAGCTTAGAATCCGCAGGGGAGCAGTACTTC
abundance: medium-sized; d_gene: TRBD2; j_gene: TRBJ2-7; v_gene: TRBV11-2; CDR3aa: CASSLAGLGGGEQYF; CDR3nt: TGTGCCAGCAGCTTAGCGGGACTAGGGGGGGGCGAGCAGTACTTC
abundance: .; d_gene: .; j_gene: TRBJ2-2; v_gene: TRBV6-1; CDR3aa: CASPSGNTFTGELFF; CDR3nt: TGTGCCAGCCCCTCAGGGAACACCTTTACCGGGGAGCTGTTTTTT
abundance: .; d_gene: .; j_gene: TRBJ1-6; v_gene: TRBV19; CDR3aa: CASSADSGLGSPLHF; CDR3nt: TGTGCCAGTAGTGCGGACTCCGGGCTGGGTTCACCCCTCCACTTT
abundance: once; d_gene: .; j_gene: TRBJ2-7; v_gene: TRBV6-5; CDR3aa: CASSREDRSYEQYF; CDR3nt: TGTGCCAGCAGTCGAGAGGACAGATCCTACGAGCAGTACTTC
abundance: .; d_gene: TRBD1; j_gene: TRBJ1-3; v_gene: TRBV10-3; CDR3aa: CAISDSGGAGNTIYF; CDR3nt: TGTGCCATCAGTGATTCAGGGGGCGCCGGAAACACCATATATTTT
abundance: .; d_gene: TRBD1; j_gene: TRBJ2-5; v_gene: TRBV5-1; CDR3aa: CASSLNRGPQETQYF; CDR3nt: TGCGCCAGCAGCTTAAACAGGGGGCCCCAAGAGACCCAGTACTTC
abundance: few; d_gene: .; j_gene: TRBJ1-1; v_gene: TRBV7-9; CDR3aa: CASLPTLGRNTEAFF; CDR3nt: TGTGCCAGCCTCCCGACCCTGGGCAGGAACACTGAAGCTTTCTTT
abundance: .; d_gene: .; j_gene: TRBJ1-2; v_gene: TRBV23-1; CDR3aa: CASSQLDSSHYGYTF; CDR3nt: TGCGCCAGCAGTCAATTAGACAGCTCCCACTATGGCTACACCTTC
abundance: .; d_gene: TRBD2; j_gene: TRBJ2-1; v_gene: TRBV7-8; CDR3aa: CASSPRLAGGYNEQFF; CDR3nt: TGTGCCAGCAGCCCGAGACTAGCGGGGGGCTACAATGAGCAGTTCTTC
abundance: .; d_gene: TRBD1; j_gene: TRBJ1-1; v_gene: TRBV30; CDR3aa: CASGTAKITEAFF; CDR3nt: TGTGCCTCCGGGACAGCTAAAATCACTGAAGCTTTCTTT
abundance: .; d_gene: .; j_gene: TRBJ1-1; v_gene: TRBV7-9; CDR3aa: CASSSTDDEAFF; CDR3nt: TGTGCCAGCAGCTCGACAGATGATGAAGCTTTCTTT
abundance: .; d_gene: .; j_gene: TRBJ2-1; v_gene: TRBV6-5; CDR3aa: CASSSWGTFTTHEQFF; CDR3nt: TGTGCCAGCAGTTCTTGGGGGACTTTTACTACCCATGAGCAGTTCTTC
abundance: .; d_gene: .; j_gene: TRBJ2-2; v_gene: TRBV5-6; CDR3aa: CASSYQGRTNTGELFF; CDR3nt: TGTGCCAGCAGCTATCAGGGGCGAACGAACACCGGGGAGCTGTTTTTT
abundance: once; d_gene: .; j_gene: TRBJ1-2; v_gene: TRBV5-1; CDR3aa: CASGATDFYGYTF; CDR3nt: TGCGCCAGCGGCGCGACAGACTTCTATGGCTACACCTTC
abundance: once; d_gene: .; j_gene: TRBJ2-3; v_gene: TRBV11-2; CDR3aa: CASSGPYTDTQYF; CDR3nt: TGTGCCAGCAGTGGGCCTTACACAGATACGCAGTATTTT
abundance: .; d_gene: .; j_gene: TRBJ2-3; v_gene: TRBV25-1; CDR3aa: CASSRSSTDTQYF; CDR3nt: TGTGCCAGCAGTAGGAGTAGCACAGATACGCAGTATTTT
abundance: .; d_gene: .; j_gene: TRBJ2-5; v_gene: TRBV19; CDR3aa: CASSVDSLGETQYF; CDR3nt: TGTGCCAGTAGTGTTGACAGTTTAGGGGAGACCCAGTACTTC
abundance: few; d_gene: .; j_gene: TRBJ1-1; v_gene: TRBV2; CDR3aa: CASSGPDNRAFF; CDR3nt: TGTGCCAGCAGTGGGCCAGACAATCGTGCTTTCTTT
abundance: once; d_gene: TRBD1; j_gene: TRBJ1-2; v_gene: TRBV30; CDR3aa: CACHPRDRGLNGYTF; CDR3nt: TGTGCCTGCCACCCCCGGGACAGGGGACTAAATGGCTACACCTTC
abundance: .; d_gene: .; j_gene: TRBJ1-5; v_gene: TRBV5-4; CDR3aa: CASSLDPRGNQPQHF; CDR3nt: TGTGCCAGCAGCCTGGATCCCAGGGGTAATCAGCCCCAGCATTTT
abundance: .; d_gene: .; j_gene: TRBJ2-1; v_gene: TRBV21-1; CDR3aa: CASSELAGGLDEQFF; CDR3nt: TGTGCCAGCAGCGAACTAGCGGGGGGGCTCGATGAGCAGTTCTTC
abundance: once; d_gene: TRBD2; j_gene: TRBJ2-5; v_gene: TRBV5-1; CDR3aa: CASSLGGRSGQETQYF; CDR3nt: TGCGCCAGCAGCCTGGGAGGGAGGTCGGGACAAGAGACCCAGTACTTC
abundance: .; d_gene: .; j_gene: TRBJ2-1; v_gene: TRBV21-1; CDR3aa: CASSKGSGAGGQYVEQFF; CDR3nt: TGTGCCAGCAGCAAGGGGTCTGGTGCGGGAGGGCAGTATGTTGAGCAGTTCTTC
abundance: .; d_gene: .; j_gene: TRBJ1-2; v_gene: TRBV6-5; CDR3aa: CASSYLGTSNYGYTF; CDR3nt: TGTGCCAGCAGTTACCTTGGGACATCTAACTATGGCTACACCTTC
abundance: .; d_gene: TRBD2; j_gene: TRBJ2-3; v_gene: TRBV5-1; CDR3aa: CASSLAGGTDTQYF; CDR3nt: TGCGCCAGCAGCTTAGCGGGGGGCACAGATACGCAGTATTTT
abundance: .; d_gene: .; j_gene: TRBJ2-7; v_gene: TRBV4-1; CDR3aa: CASSRLSGGGRLGVSYEQYF; CDR3nt: TGCGCCAGCAGCCGCTTATCAGGGGGCGGGAGATTAGGGGTATCCTACGAGCAGTACTTC
abundance: .; d_gene: .; j_gene: TRBJ1-6; v_gene: TRBV5-5; CDR3aa: CASSRGPTGYNSPLHF; CDR3nt: TGTGCCAGCAGCCGAGGGCCTACGGGGTATAATTCACCCCTCCACTTT
abundance: .; d_gene: .; j_gene: TRBJ2-3; v_gene: TRBV19; CDR3aa: CASSPPSTDTQYF; CDR3nt: TGTGCCAGTAGTCCCCCTAGCACAGATACGCAGTATTTT
abundance: once; d_gene: TRBD2; j_gene: TRBJ2-1; v_gene: TRBV5-4; CDR3aa: CASSLVPSGSYNEQFF; CDR3nt: TGTGCCAGCAGCTTGGTACCTAGCGGGAGCTACAATGAGCAGTTCTTC
abundance: .; d_gene: TRBD1; j_gene: TRBJ1-2; v_gene: TRBV29-1; CDR3aa: CSVDLTGSYGYTF; CDR3nt: TGCAGCGTTGACCTGACAGGGAGCTATGGCTACACCTTC
abundance: .; d_gene: .; j_gene: TRBJ2-7; v_gene: TRBV6-6; CDR3aa: CATGRGSYEQYF; CDR3nt: TGTGCCACGGGACGGGGGTCCTACGAGCAGTACTTC
abundance: once; d_gene: .; j_gene: TRBJ1-2; v_gene: TRBV10-3; CDR3aa: CAISEPNYPPVGYTF; CDR3nt: TGTGCCATCAGTGAGCCCAATTACCCCCCGGTTGGCTACACCTTC
abundance: .; d_gene: .; j_gene: TRBJ1-2; v_gene: TRBV6-1; CDR3aa: CASSRTGYGYTF; CDR3nt: TGTGCCAGCAGTCGTACGGGTTATGGCTACACCTTC
abundance: few; d_gene: .; j_gene: TRBJ2-7; v_gene: TRBV7-9; CDR3aa: CASSRESYEQYF; CDR3nt: TGTGCCAGCAGCCGCGAATCCTACGAGCAGTACTTC
abundance: .; d_gene: TRBD1; j_gene: TRBJ2-3; v_gene: TRBV11-1; CDR3aa: CASSSTGQGDTQYF; CDR3nt: TGTGCCAGCAGCTCAACCGGACAGGGTGATACGCAGTATTTT
abundance: .; d_gene: TRBD2; j_gene: TRBJ2-7; v_gene: TRBV7-9; CDR3aa: CASSFRLATEQYF; CDR3nt: TGTGCCAGCAGCTTCCGACTAGCGACCGAGCAGTACTTC
abundance: .; d_gene: .; j_gene: TRBJ1-3; v_gene: TRBV30; CDR3aa: CAWTAGNTIYF; CDR3nt: TGTGCCTGGACAGCTGGAAACACCATATATTTT
abundance: .; d_gene: .; j_gene: TRBJ2-7; v_gene: TRBV28; CDR3aa: CASSPPFAGMVQYF; CDR3nt: TGTGCCAGCAGTCCCCCCTTCGCCGGTATGGTGCAGTACTTC
abundance: .; d_gene: .; j_gene: TRBJ1-5; v_gene: TRBV6-1; CDR3aa: CASSEQGSQPQHF; CDR3nt: TGTGCCAGCAGTGAACAGGGCAGTCAGCCCCAGCATTTT
abundance: .; d_gene: TRBD1; j_gene: TRBJ2-3; v_gene: TRBV27; CDR3aa: CASSKTGTDTQYF; CDR3nt: TGTGCCAGCAGTAAGACAGGGACAGATACGCAGTATTTT
abundance: .; d_gene: TRBD1; j_gene: TRBJ1-3; v_gene: TRBV5-6; CDR3aa: CASSSPGQGGNTIYF; CDR3nt: TGTGCCAGCAGTTCCCCGGGACAGGGGGGAAACACCATATATTTT